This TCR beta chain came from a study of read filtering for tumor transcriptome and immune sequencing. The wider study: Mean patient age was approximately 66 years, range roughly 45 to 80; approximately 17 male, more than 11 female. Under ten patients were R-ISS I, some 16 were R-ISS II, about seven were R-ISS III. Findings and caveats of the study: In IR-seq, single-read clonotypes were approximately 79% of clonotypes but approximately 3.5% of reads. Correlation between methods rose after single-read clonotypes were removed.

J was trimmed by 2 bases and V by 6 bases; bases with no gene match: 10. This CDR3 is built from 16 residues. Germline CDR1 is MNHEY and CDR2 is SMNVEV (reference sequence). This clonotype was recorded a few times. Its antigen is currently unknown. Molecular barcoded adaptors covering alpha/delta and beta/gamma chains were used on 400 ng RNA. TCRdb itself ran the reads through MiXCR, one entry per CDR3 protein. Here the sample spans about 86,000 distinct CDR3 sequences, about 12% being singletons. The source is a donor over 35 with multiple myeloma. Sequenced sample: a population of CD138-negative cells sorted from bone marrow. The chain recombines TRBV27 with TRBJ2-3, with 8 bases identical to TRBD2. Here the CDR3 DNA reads TGTGCCAGCAGCCCCCGGGCGGGAGGTTTCACAGATACGCAGTATTTT. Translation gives CASSPRAGGFTDTQYF.